This is a list of T cell receptor beta chains from one sample in a study of T cell repertoires in cytomegalovirus infection. TCRdb itself ran the reads through MiXCR, one entry per CDR3 protein. The data contain around 740,000 distinct CDR3 sequences, roughly 35% of them seen just once; the ten biggest clones take up around 2.6%. Sequenced sample: PBMCs. Receptors were obtained from a human donor in good health (CMV status not recorded). Some clones in this sample may be carry-over from other donors' samples. Both conserved end residues are part of each CDR3. D genes are given only for firm matches. The listing skips clone size in some rows; elsewhere it reads once, few, many or a size class.

D	V	size	J	length	CDR3	DNA
-	TRBV12-3/TRBV12-4	-	TRBJ2-7	11	CASSSGPGQYF	TGTGCCAGCAGTTCAGGCCCAGGGCAGTACTTC
-	TRBV5-8	few	TRBJ2-7	15	CASSFPGFLSYEQYF	TGTGCCAGCAGCTTCCCAGGGTTTCTCTCCTACGAGCAGTACTTC
TRBD1	TRBV7-6	-	TRBJ2-7	15	CASSLAGTGFYEQYF	TGTGCCAGCAGCTTAGCTGGGACAGGGTTCTACGAGCAGTACTTC
-	TRBV7-9	few	TRBJ1-2	13	CASSTDRGGGYTF	TGTGCCAGCAGCACCGACAGAGGTGGAGGCTACACCTTC
TRBD1	TRBV28	few	TRBJ2-5	12	CASSTGEETQYF	TGTGCCAGCAGTACAGGGGAGGAGACCCAGTACTTC
-	TRBV27	few	TRBJ2-2	14	CASSFARDTGELFF	TGTGCCAGCAGTTTCGCGAGAGACACCGGGGAGCTGTTTTTT
-	TRBV27	few	TRBJ1-5	14	CASSPQVPNQPQHF	TGTGCCAGCAGTCCCCAGGTTCCCAATCAGCCCCAGCATTTT
TRBD2	TRBV7-2	many	TRBJ2-1	18	CASSLGLAGGFSYNEQFF	TGTGCCAGCAGCCTCGGACTAGCGGGAGGTTTTTCCTACAATGAGCAGTTCTTC
TRBD2	TRBV6-1	-	TRBJ2-5	15	CSRSRTSGVGETQYF	TGTTCCCGCAGCCGGACTAGCGGAGTCGGAGAGACCCAGTACTTC
-	TRBV28	-	TRBJ2-5	12	CASSPPLATQYF	TGTGCCAGCAGTCCCCCCCTTGCGACCCAGTACTTC
-	TRBV6-2/TRBV6-3	few	TRBJ2-1	15	CASSYGWIGYNEQFF	TGTGCCAGCAGTTACGGCTGGATAGGCTACAATGAGCAGTTCTTC
-	TRBV20-1	-	TRBJ1-6	16	CSARSGQGGYNSPLHF	TGCAGTGCTAGATCTGGGCAGGGAGGATATAATTCACCCCTCCACTTT
TRBD1	TRBV27	-	TRBJ1-4	18	CASSLSTYRGATNEKLFF	TGTGCCAGCAGTTTATCGACATACAGGGGGGCGACTAATGAAAAACTGTTTTTT
-	TRBV29-1	-	TRBJ2-7	18	CSVDIYRGGFPPFYEQYF	TGCAGCGTTGATATTTACAGGGGGGGATTTCCACCTTTCTACGAGCAGTACTTC
-	TRBV27	-	TRBJ2-1	14	CASSLYNRDNEQFF	TGTGCCAGCAGTTTATATAACAGGGATAATGAGCAGTTCTTC
-	TRBV7-6	-	TRBJ2-2	16	CASSPGGALDTGELFF	TGTGCCAGCAGCCCTGGGGGGGCCCTGGACACCGGGGAGCTGTTTTTT
TRBD1	TRBV6-2/TRBV6-3	few	TRBJ1-4	13	CASSSGGAGKLFF	TGTGCCAGCAGTTCAGGGGGCGCAGGAAAACTGTTTTTT
TRBD2	TRBV6-5	-	TRBJ2-7	16	CASSILGLAGVYEPYF	TGTGCCAGCAGTATCTTAGGACTAGCGGGAGTCTACGAGCCGTACTTC
TRBD2	TRBV7-2	-	TRBJ2-1	15	CASSLTLAGGNEHFF	TGTGCCAGCAGCTTGACACTAGCGGGGGGCAATGAGCATTTCTTC
-	TRBV2	-	TRBJ2-7	13	CATETGSSSEQYF	TGTGCCACAGAGACCGGGAGTAGCAGCGAGCAGTACTTC
-	TRBV28	-	TRBJ2-7	14	CASSRPPDSYEQYF	TGTGCCAGCAGTAGACCTCCCGACTCCTACGAGCAGTACTTC
-	TRBV11-2	-	TRBJ2-5	15	CASIILLAGLETQYF	TGTGCCAGCATCATCCTTCTAGCTGGGCTGGAGACCCAGTACTTC
TRBD1	TRBV29-1	-	TRBJ2-7	13	CSVEGQGDDEQYF	TGCAGCGTTGAGGGACAGGGTGACGACGAGCAGTACTTC
-	TRBV5-1	-	TRBJ1-1	17	CASSLVQVPPSDTEAFF	TGCGCCAGCAGCCTTGTACAGGTACCCCCCTCGGACACTGAAGCTTTCTTT
-	TRBV7-9	many	TRBJ1-1	16	CASSSYAAGPSIEAFF	TGTGCCAGCAGCTCTTACGCCGCAGGGCCCTCCATTGAAGCTTTCTTT
TRBD2	TRBV27	-	TRBJ2-3	16	CASSTRAGGLTDTQYF	TGTGCCAGCAGTACCAGAGCGGGGGGGCTCACAGATACGCAGTATTTT
-	TRBV28	few	TRBJ1-4	14	CASRRGLTNEKLFF	TGTGCCAGCAGGAGGGGTTTGACTAATGAAAAACTGTTTTTT
-	TRBV28	-	TRBJ2-7	14	CASSRGRRRYEQYF	TGTGCCAGCAGTCGGGGGCGCCGACGCTACGAGCAGTACTTC
TRBD1	TRBV29-1	-	TRBJ2-1	15	CSVEDLRTGVYEQFF	TGCAGCGTTGAAGATCTAAGGACAGGGGTCTATGAGCAGTTCTTC
-	TRBV7-4	once	TRBJ2-3	16	CASSYWKGSRTDTQYF	TGTGCCAGCAGCTATTGGAAGGGAAGCCGCACAGATACGCAGTATTTT
TRBD2	TRBV6-1	few	TRBJ2-1	17	CASSEARTSGNYNEQFF	TGTGCCAGCAGTGAAGCGCGGACTAGCGGGAATTACAATGAGCAGTTCTTC
TRBD1	TRBV27	-	TRBJ1-6	17	CASSRQGSSSYNSPLHF	TGTGCCAGCAGCCGACAGGGTTCAAGCTCCTATAATTCACCCCTCCACTTT
TRBD1	TRBV7-3	-	TRBJ2-2	15	CASSSRTGAAGVLFF	TGTGCTAGCAGCTCTAGGACAGGGGCTGCCGGGGTGCTGTTTTTT
TRBD1	TRBV5-1	-	TRBJ1-6	15	CASSLGQGKGSPLHF	TGCGCCAGCAGCTTGGGACAGGGAAAGGGTTCACCCCTCCACTTT
-	TRBV7-2	-	TRBJ2-2	15	CASSLWVGNTGELFF	TGTGCCAGCAGCTTATGGGTCGGGAACACCGGGGAGCTGTTTTTT
TRBD2	TRBV7-2	few	TRBJ2-7	16	CASRRLAGGPPDEQYF	TGTGCCAGCAGACGACTAGCGGGAGGGCCCCCGGACGAGCAGTACTTC
TRBD1	TRBV6-1	-	TRBJ1-2	14	CASSEVAGGYGYTF	TGTGCCAGCAGTGAAGTCGCAGGGGGCTATGGCTACACCTTC
TRBD2	TRBV11-2	few	TRBJ2-6	18	CASSSRGLAGARANVLTF	TGTGCCAGCAGCTCCCGAGGACTAGCGGGAGCTAGGGCCAACGTCCTGACTTTC
-	TRBV27	-	TRBJ2-3	16	CASSPFRLSRADTQYF	TGTGCCAGCAGTCCCTTCCGGTTGTCCCGGGCAGATACGCAGTATTTT
-	TRBV10-2	-	TRBJ1-2	14	CASSESRQGLGYTF	TGCGCCAGCAGTGAGTCGAGGCAGGGCCTCGGCTACACCTTC
-	TRBV7-2	-	TRBJ2-3	15	CASSLGPLAMDTQYF	TGTGCCAGCAGCTTAGGGCCCCTAGCAATGGATACGCAGTATTTT
-	TRBV29-1	-	TRBJ2-4	15	CSVVQGTLAKNIQYF	TGCAGCGTGGTACAGGGAACCTTAGCCAAAAACATTCAGTACTTC
-	TRBV28	-	TRBJ2-1	14	CASTVLWDDNEPFF	TGTGCCAGCACCGTACTATGGGACGACAATGAGCCGTTCTTC
TRBD1	TRBV4-2	-	TRBJ1-1	18	CASSQVGTGGWANTEAFF	TGTGCCAGCAGCCAAGTTGGGACAGGGGGTTGGGCTAACACTGAAGCTTTCTTT
-	TRBV19	-	TRBJ1-2	14	CASSPAGGRYGYTF	TGTGCCAGTAGTCCGGCCGGGGGGAGATATGGCTACACCTTC
-	TRBV5-4	once	TRBJ1-4	15	CASSLKGPTNEKLFF	TGTGCCAGCAGCTTGAAGGGTCCAACTAATGAAAAACTGTTTTTT
-	TRBV20-1	few	TRBJ2-1	15	CSARDPASTVDEQFF	TGCAGTGCTAGAGATCCGGCCTCTACGGTGGATGAGCAGTTCTTC
TRBD1	TRBV29-1	-	TRBJ2-7	13	CSVEEDRGREQYF	TGCAGCGTTGAAGAGGACAGGGGGCGAGAGCAGTACTTC
-	TRBV28	few	TRBJ2-3	14	CASTEGGFTDTQYF	TGTGCCAGCACCGAGGGGGGATTCACAGATACGCAGTATTTT
-	TRBV5-5	few	TRBJ1-2	15	CASSLGEGGNYGYTF	TGTGCCAGCAGCTTGGGTGAAGGGGGGAACTATGGCTACACCTTC
-	TRBV29-1	-	TRBJ1-3	12	CSVEIGRNTIYF	TGCAGCGTTGAAATTGGTAGGAACACCATATATTTT
TRBD1	TRBV28	many	TRBJ1-5	14	CATQLQGGNQPQHF	TGTGCCACCCAGTTACAGGGGGGCAATCAGCCCCAGCATTTT
-	TRBV11-2	few	TRBJ1-1	16	CASSIGQFLLNTEAFF	TGTGCCAGCAGCATTGGACAGTTCTTACTGAACACTGAAGCTTTCTTT
TRBD1	TRBV15	-	TRBJ2-7	16	CATSSRTGENSYEQYF	TGTGCCACCAGCAGCCGAACAGGGGAGAACTCCTACGAGCAGTACTTC
TRBD2	TRBV20-1	-	TRBJ2-1	16	CSAFLRLAGSYSEQFF	TGCAGTGCTTTCCTGAGACTAGCGGGGTCCTACAGTGAGCAGTTCTTC